The sequence of this T cell receptor (beta chain) was determined in a study of beta chain features in type 1 diabetes. Overall study: Summed over all samples, the examined sorted cells came to 107,917,701.

Sorting based on CD45RO/CCR7/CD25/CD127/CD95/CD27 separated CD4+ naive, central memory, regulatory and stem cell-like memory cells. To note about this clone: Its antigen is undetermined.

Investigators reverse transcribed all isolated RNA, so they sequenced expressed TCRB transcripts. The repertoire was sequenced with immunoSEQ multiplex PCR; TCRdb's copy has only in-frame clones and lacks some. Among a few hundred thousand clones listed, over 20% were seen once. CDR1 is SNHLY and CDR2 is FYNNEI in the germline V gene. This CDR3 has 14 residues. The V end was cut by 8 bases, the J end by 0 bases, with 10 bases between. Study results and caveats: Type 1 diabetes patients showed a moderate but significant shortening of TCRB CDR3s in all four CD4+ subsets. It was among patients, rather than healthy donors, that naive, central memory and Treg TCRB repertoires appeared more similar. Equally in patients and controls, shorter templates might have been favored by PCR.

Specimen: naive CD4+ T cells from blood. The J gene is TRBJ2-2, the V gene TRBV2; maybe TRBD2 (6 bases). This TCR was sampled from a woman aged 40 to 50 with type 1 diabetes. DNA of the CDR3: TGTGCCAGCCTATGGGAGGCGAACACCGGGGAGCTGTTTTTT. Amino acid sequence: CASLWEANTGELFF. The variable domain in full, completed from reference TRBV2 and TRBJ2-2, reads EPEVTQTPSHQVTQMGQEVILRCVPISNHLYFYWYRQILGQKVEFLVSFYNNEISEKSEIFDDQFSVERPDGSNFTLKIRSTKLEDSAMYFCASLWEANTGELFFGEGSRLTVL.